Each of the 4 T cell receptor beta chains below was sequenced from the same sample in a study of blood T cell repertoires in COVID-19. Sequencing was performed with immunoSEQ multiplex PCR; in TCRdb, only in-frame clones are kept and a portion is missing. The sample shows 200,000 or so clones, around 81% of them seen only once. The sample consisted of PBMCs or T cells enriched from blood (not recorded which). These receptor sequences come from a man aged 35-49 years who had recovered from COVID-19.

To note about this clone: The identical CDR3 is also encoded by other nucleotide sequences in the sample. The V gene is TRBV4-1, the J gene TRBJ1-5; no reliable D call. With 1 base removed from V and 0 bases from J, the gap between germline ends came to 7 bases. This CDR3 is built from 15 residues. Germline CDR1 reads MGHRA; CDR2 reads YSYEKL. The CDR3, as DNA: TGCGCCAGCAGCCAAGGGGCAAATAGCAATCAGCCCCAGCATTTT. Translation gives CASSQGANSNQPQHF.

The rearrangement uses TRBV4-1 and TRBJ1-2; 8 nucleotides line up with TRBD1. J lost 0 bases, V lost 0 bases, and 9 bases had no gene match. The CDR3 has 18 residues. Per the germline V gene, CDR1 is MGHRA and CDR2 is YSYEKL. In DNA, the CDR3 is TGCGCCAGCAGCCAAGATCCGGACAGGGCCCTTTCTAACTATGGCTACACCTTC. It translates to CASSQDPDRALSNYGYTF.

The chain joins TRBV28 to TRBJ1-5, with D tentatively TRBD1 (5 bases). In germline, CDR1 is MDHEN, CDR2 SYDVKM. The CDR3 contains 16 residues. V lost 3 bases to trimming and J lost 0 bases, with 12 bases between them. The CDR3, as DNA: TGTGCCAGCAGTTTCTCGGGGGTCTATAGCAATCAGCCCCAGCATTTT. Protein: CASSFSGVYSNQPQHF.

Comments on this clone: Other DNA sequences in this sample translate to the same CDR3. This sequence joins TRBV5-1 and TRBJ1-2; 10 bases are shared with TRBD1. Germline assignment: CDR1 SGHRS and CDR2 YFSETQ. The CDR3 consists of 14 residues. The V segment lost 4 bases and the J segment 3 bases; nucleotides outside the gene matches: 3. The CDR3 DNA follows: TGCGCCAGCAGCCCCGGGACAGGGGACTATGGCTACACCTTC. Translating gives CASSPGTGDYGYTF. Together with reference TRBV5-1 and TRBJ1-2, the CDR3 gives the full variable domain: KAGVTQTPRYLIKTRGQQVTLSCSPISGHRSVSWYQQTPGQGLQFLFEYFSETQRNKGNFPGRFSGRQFSNSRSEMNVSTLELGDSALYLCASSPGTGDYGYTFGSGTRLTVV.